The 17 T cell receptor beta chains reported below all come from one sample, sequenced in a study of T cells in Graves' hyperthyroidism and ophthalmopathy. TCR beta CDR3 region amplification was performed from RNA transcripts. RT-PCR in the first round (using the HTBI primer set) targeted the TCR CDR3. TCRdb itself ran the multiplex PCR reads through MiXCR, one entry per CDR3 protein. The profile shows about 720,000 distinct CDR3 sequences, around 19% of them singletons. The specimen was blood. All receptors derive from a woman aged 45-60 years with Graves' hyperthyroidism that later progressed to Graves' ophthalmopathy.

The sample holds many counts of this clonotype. Here the CDR3 reads CAWSVEQGRYEQFF. DNA of the CDR3: TGTGCCTGGAGTGTCGAACAGGGGAGGTATGAGCAGTTCTTC. The rearrangement uses TRBV30 and TRBJ2-1; possibly TRBD1 for D (7 bases). This CDR3 has 14 amino acids. V was trimmed by 0 bases and J by 8 bases, leaving 14 bases between them. Germline CDR1 reads GTSNPN; CDR2 reads SVGIG (reference sequence).

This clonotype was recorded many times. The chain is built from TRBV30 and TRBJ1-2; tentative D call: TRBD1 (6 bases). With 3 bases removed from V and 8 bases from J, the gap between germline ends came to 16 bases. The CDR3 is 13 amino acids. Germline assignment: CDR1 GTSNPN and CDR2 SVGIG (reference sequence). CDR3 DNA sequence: TGTGCCTGGAGGGCACAGGGACGGGAGGGCTACACCTTC. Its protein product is CAWRAQGREGYTF.

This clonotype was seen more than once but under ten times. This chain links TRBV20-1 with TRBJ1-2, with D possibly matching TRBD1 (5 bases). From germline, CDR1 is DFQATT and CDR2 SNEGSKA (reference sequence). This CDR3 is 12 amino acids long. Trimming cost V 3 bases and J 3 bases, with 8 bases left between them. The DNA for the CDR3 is TGCAGTGCTAGGGACACTGACTATGGCTACACCTTC. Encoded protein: CSARDTDYGYTF.

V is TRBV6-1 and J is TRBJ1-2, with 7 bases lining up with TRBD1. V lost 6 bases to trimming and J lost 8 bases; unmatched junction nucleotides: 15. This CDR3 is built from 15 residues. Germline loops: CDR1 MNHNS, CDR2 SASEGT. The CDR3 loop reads CASSPDREKSAGYTF. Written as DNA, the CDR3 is TGTGCCAGCAGCCCCGACAGGGAAAAAAGCGCCGGCTACACCTTC.

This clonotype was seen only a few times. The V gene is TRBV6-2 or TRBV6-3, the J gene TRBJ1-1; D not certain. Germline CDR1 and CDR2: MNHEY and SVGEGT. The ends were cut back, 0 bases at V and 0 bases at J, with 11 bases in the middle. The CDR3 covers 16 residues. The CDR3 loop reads CASSYSSKNMNTEAFF. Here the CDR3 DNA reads TGTGCCAGCAGTTACTCGTCCAAAAACATGAACACTGAAGCTTTCTTT.

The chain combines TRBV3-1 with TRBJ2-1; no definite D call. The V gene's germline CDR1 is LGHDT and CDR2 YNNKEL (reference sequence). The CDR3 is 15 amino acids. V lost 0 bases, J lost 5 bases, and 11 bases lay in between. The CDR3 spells CASSQDSLGHNEQFF. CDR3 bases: TGTGCCAGCAGCCAAGACTCCTTGGGCCACAATGAGCAGTTCTTC.

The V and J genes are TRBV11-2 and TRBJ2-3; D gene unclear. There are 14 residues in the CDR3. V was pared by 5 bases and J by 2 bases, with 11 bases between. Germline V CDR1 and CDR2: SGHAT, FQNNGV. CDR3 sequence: CASSRVGDTDTQYF. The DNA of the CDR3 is TGTGCCAGCAGCCGCGTGGGCGACACAGATACGCAGTATTTT.

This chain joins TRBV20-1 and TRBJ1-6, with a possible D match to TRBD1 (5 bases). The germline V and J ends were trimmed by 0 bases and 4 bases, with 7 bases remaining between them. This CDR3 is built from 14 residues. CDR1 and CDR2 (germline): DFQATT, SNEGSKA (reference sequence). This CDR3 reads CSAREQVYNSPLHF. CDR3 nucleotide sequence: TGCAGTGCTAGAGAACAGGTTTATAATTCACCCCTCCACTTT.

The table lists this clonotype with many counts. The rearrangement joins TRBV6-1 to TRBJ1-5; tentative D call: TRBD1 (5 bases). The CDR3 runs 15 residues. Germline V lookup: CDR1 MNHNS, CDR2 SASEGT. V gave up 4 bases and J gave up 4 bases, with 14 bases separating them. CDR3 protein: CASSGGGAGNQPQHF. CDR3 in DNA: TGTGCCAGCAGTGGGGGAGGGGCGGGAAATCAGCCCCAGCATTTT.

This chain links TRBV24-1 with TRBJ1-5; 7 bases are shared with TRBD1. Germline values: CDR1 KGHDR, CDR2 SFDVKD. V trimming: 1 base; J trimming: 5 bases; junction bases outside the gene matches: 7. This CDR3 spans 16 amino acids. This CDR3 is CATSDLLQGGDQPQHF. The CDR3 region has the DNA TGTGCCACCAGTGATTTACTTCAGGGGGGAGATCAGCCCCAGCATTTT.

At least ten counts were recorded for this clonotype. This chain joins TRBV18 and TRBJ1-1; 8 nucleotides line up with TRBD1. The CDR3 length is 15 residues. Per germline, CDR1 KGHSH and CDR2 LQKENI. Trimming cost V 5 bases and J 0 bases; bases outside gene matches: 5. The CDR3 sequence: CASSWTGPVNTEAFF. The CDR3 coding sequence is TGTGCCAGCTCATGGACAGGGCCCGTGAACACTGAAGCTTTCTTT.

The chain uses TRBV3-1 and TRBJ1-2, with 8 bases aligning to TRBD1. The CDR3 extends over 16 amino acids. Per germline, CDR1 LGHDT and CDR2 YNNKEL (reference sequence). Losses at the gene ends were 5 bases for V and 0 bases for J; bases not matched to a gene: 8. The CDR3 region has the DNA TGTGCCAGCAGCAACGGACAGGGCTCAGCTAACTATGGCTACACCTTC. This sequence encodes CASSNGQGSANYGYTF.

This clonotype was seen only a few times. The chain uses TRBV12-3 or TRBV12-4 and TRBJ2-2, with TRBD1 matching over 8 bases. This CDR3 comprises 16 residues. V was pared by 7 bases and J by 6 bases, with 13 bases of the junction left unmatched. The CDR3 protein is CASIAGQGLIAGELFF. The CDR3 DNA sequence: TGTGCCAGCATCGCTGGACAGGGACTTATCGCCGGGGAGCTGTTTTTT.

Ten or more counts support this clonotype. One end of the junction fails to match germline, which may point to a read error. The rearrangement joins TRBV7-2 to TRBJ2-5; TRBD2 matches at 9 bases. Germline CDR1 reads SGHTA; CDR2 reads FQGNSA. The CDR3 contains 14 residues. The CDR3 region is CASSVAGAQETQYF. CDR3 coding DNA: TGTGCCAGCAGCGTAGCGGGGGCTCAAGAGACCCAGTACTTC.

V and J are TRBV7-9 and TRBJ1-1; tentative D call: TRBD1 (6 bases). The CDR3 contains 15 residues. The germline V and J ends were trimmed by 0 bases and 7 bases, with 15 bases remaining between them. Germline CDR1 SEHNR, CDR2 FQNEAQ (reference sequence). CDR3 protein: CASSLAGGGGGEAFF. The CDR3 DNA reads TGTGCCAGCAGCTTAGCCGGGGGGGGAGGGGGTGAAGCTTTCTTT.

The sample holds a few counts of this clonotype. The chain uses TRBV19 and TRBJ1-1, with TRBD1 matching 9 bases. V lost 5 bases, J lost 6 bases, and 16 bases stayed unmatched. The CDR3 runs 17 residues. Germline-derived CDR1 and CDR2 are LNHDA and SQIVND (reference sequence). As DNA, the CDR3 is TGTGCCAGTAGTTCCTGGACAGGGGCGGCCATGGGCCCTGAAGCTTTCTTT. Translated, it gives CASSSWTGAAMGPEAFF. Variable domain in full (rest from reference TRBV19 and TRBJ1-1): DGGITQSPKYLFRKEGQNVTLSCEQNLNHDAMYWYRQDPGQGLRLIYYSQIVNDFQKGDIAEGYSVSREKKESFPLTVTSAQKNPTAFYLCASSSWTGAAMGPEAFFGQGTRLTVV.

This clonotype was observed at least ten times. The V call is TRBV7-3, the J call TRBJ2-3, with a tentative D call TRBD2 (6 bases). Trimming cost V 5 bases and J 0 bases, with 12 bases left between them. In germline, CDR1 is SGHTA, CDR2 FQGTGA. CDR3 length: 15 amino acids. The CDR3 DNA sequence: TGTGCCAGCAGCCTAGCGCGTGGGAGCACAGATACGCAGTATTTT. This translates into CASSLARGSTDTQYF.